Detailed here is one TCR beta chain. The data stem from a study of cytotoxic CD8 clonotypes in ibrutinib-treated CLL. Data came from immunoSEQ multiplex PCR; TCRdb stores just in-frame clones and leaves some out. This table has about 140,000 clones, 91% appearing once. This TCR was sampled from a human donor with chronic lymphocytic leukemia. The source was PBMCs, collected after 12 months of ibrutinib treatment.

CDR3 loop: CASSVLAGAGIYEQYF. The CDR3 DNA reads as TGTGCCAGCAGTGTCCTAGCGGGAGCCGGAATATACGAGCAGTACTTC. This chain connects TRBV2 to TRBJ2-7; the match to TRBD2 covers 10 bases. Germline V lookup: CDR1 SNHLY, CDR2 FYNNEI. The CDR3 covers 16 residues. The V gene end was trimmed by 4 bases and the J gene end by 4 bases; junction bases not matched to a gene: 10. Full variable domain (outside the CDR3, taken from reference TRBV2 and TRBJ2-7): EPEVTQTPSHQVTQMGQEVILRCVPISNHLYFYWYRQILGQKVEFLVSFYNNEISEKSEIFDDQFSVERPDGSNFTLKIRSTKLEDSAMYFCASSVLAGAGIYEQYFGPGTRLTVT.